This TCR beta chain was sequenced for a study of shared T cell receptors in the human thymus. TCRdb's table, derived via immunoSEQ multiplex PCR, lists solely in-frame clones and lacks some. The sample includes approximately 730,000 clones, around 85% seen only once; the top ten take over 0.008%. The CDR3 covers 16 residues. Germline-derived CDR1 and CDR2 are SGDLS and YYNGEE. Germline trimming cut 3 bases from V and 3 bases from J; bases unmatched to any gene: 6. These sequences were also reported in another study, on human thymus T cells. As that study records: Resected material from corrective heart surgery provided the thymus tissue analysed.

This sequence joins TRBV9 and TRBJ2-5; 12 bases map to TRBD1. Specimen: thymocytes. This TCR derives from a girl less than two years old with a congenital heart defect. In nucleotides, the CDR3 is TGTGCCAGCAGCGCGCCCGGGACAGGGGGCAAAGAGACCCAGTACTTC. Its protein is CASSAPGTGGKETQYF.